Listed here is a single T cell receptor (beta chain). Profiling relied on immunoSEQ multiplex PCR, and the TCRdb table lists in-frame clones only, not all of them. The sample contains about 610,000 clones, 85% to 90% of which appear only once. Germline CDR1 MNHNS, CDR2 SASEGT. This CDR3 contains 13 residues. The data derive from a study of shared T cell receptors in the human thymus. Another study also made use of these data, one on human thymus T cells. According to that study: Thymus pieces cut out during corrective heart surgery were the tissue that was used. Thymic TCR repertoires of unrelated people reportedly overlapped highly.

Sequencing was done on a sample of thymocytes. The source is a boy younger than two with a congenital heart defect. The chain employs TRBV6-1 and TRBJ2-5; 8 bases are shared with TRBD1. The last part of the DNA fits TRBJ2-7 better; the J call may be wrong. DNA of the CDR3: TGTGCCAGCAGTGTAGGACAGGGCGGCGAGCAGTACTTC. Its translation is CASSVGQGGEQYF.